The 19 T cell receptor beta chains listed next were all sequenced from one sample in a study of T cell changes during pregnancy in multiple sclerosis. The method was immunoSEQ multiplex PCR; TCRdb's version includes in-frame clones alone and lacks a portion of them. The sample has 55,000 to 65,000 clones; 85% to 95% are singletons. The material sequenced was CD8+ T cells from peripheral blood mononuclear cells, taken in the third trimester of pregnancy. These receptors were taken from a female donor with multiple sclerosis, enrolled in a pregnancy study.

The J gene is TRBJ2-2, the V gene TRBV19; D unresolved. V was pared by 3 bases and J by 1 base, with 6 bases between. CDR1 is LNHDA and CDR2 is SQIVND in the germline V gene (reference sequence). There are 14 residues in the CDR3. CDR3 bases: TGTGCCAGTAGTATGCTCGGGAACACCGGGGAGCTGTTTTTT. It is translated as CASSMLGNTGELFF. The entire variable domain, with the rest obtained from reference TRBV19 and TRBJ2-2, is as follows: DGGITQSPKYLFRKEGQNVTLSCEQNLNHDAMYWYRQDPGQGLRLIYYSQIVNDFQKGDIAEGYSVSREKKESFPLTVTSAQKNPTAFYLCASSMLGNTGELFFGEGSRLTVL.

The genes are TRBV19 and TRBJ2-3, with D perhaps TRBD2 (5 bases). This CDR3 has 15 residues. Trimming left V 5 bases short and J 0 bases short, with 12 bases between. Germline lookup yields CDR1 LNHDA and CDR2 SQIVND (reference sequence). CDR3 protein: CASSPVTMSTDTQYF. The CDR3 DNA is TGTGCCAGTAGTCCCGTGACTATGAGCACAGATACGCAGTATTTT. The variable domain in full, with the rest retrieved from reference TRBV19 and TRBJ2-3, is DGGITQSPKYLFRKEGQNVTLSCEQNLNHDAMYWYRQDPGQGLRLIYYSQIVNDFQKGDIAEGYSVSREKKESFPLTVTSAQKNPTAFYLCASSPVTMSTDTQYFGPGTRLTVL.

V is TRBV5-6 and J is TRBJ2-7; the D gene is possibly TRBD1 (6 bases). CDR1 SGHDT and CDR2 YYEEEE come from the germline V gene. The CDR3 loop spans 15 amino acids. The V and J ends lost 0 bases and 4 bases respectively, with 14 bases between them. Written as DNA, the CDR3 is TGTGCCAGCAGCTTGGCCGGCAGGGGCGCTTACGAGCAGTACTTC. This gives the protein CASSLAGRGAYEQYF.

This clone appeared once. An end of the junction does not agree with germline; a read error may underlie this. The chain joins TRBV7-7 to TRBJ2-2; 10 nucleotides line up with TRBD1. CDR3 size: 19 residues. CDR1 is SSHAT and CDR2 is FNYEAQ in the germline V gene (reference sequence). The CDR3 nucleotides read TGTGCTAGCAGCTTAGCGGGCGCGGGACAGGGGATCAACACCGGGGAGCTGTTTTTT. It specifies CASSLAGAGQGINTGELFF.

The V call is TRBV4-3, the J call TRBJ2-7; possibly TRBD1 for D (6 bases). Trimming took 1 base from V and 1 from J, leaving 8 bases between them. Germline assignment: CDR1 LGHNA and CDR2 YSLEER. The CDR3 totals 14 residues. CDR3 sequence reads: CASSQGQGSYEQYF. The CDR3 bases are TGCGCCAGCAGCCAAGGGCAGGGGTCCTACGAGCAGTACTTC.

The V call is TRBV27, the J call TRBJ2-7, with D possibly TRBD1 on 6 matching bases. Trimming removed 5 bases at V and 5 bases at J, with 10 bases between. This CDR3 has 12 amino acids. Germline V gives CDR1 MNHEY, CDR2 SMNVEV (reference sequence). CDR3 bases: TGTGCCAGCAGTGATAACAGGGACGAGCAGTACTTC. This sequence encodes CASSDNRDEQYF.

The gene calls are TRBV7-9 and TRBJ2-5; TRBD1 agrees at 9 bases. The ends lost 5 bases at V and 2 bases at J; junction bases unmatched: 9. The CDR3 has 16 residues. Germline V CDR1 and CDR2: SEHNR, FQNEAQ (reference sequence). CDR3 sequence reads: CASSPPDRGKQETQYF. The CDR3 DNA follows: TGTGCCAGCAGCCCCCCCGACAGGGGGAAGCAAGAGACCCAGTACTTC.

This sequence joins TRBV4-1 and TRBJ2-5; no definite D call. V was trimmed by 0 bases and J by 3 bases, leaving 5 bases between them. This CDR3 is 13 amino acids long. Looked up from germline, CDR1 is MGHRA and CDR2 is YSYEKL. This CDR3 reads CASSQDVEETQYF. For the CDR3, the DNA is TGCGCCAGCAGCCAAGACGTCGAAGAGACCCAGTACTTC.

This chain connects TRBV28 to TRBJ2-3, with TRBD2 matching over 11 bases. This CDR3 contains 16 residues. The V gene end was trimmed by 4 bases and the J gene end by 5 bases; junction bases not matched to a gene: 8. The germline gives CDR1 MDHEN, CDR2 SYDVKM. CDR3 sequence: CASSSQLAGEGDTQYF. The CDR3 DNA sequence: TGTGCCAGCAGTTCCCAACTAGCGGGAGAAGGAGATACGCAGTATTTT.

The chain joins TRBV6-1 to TRBJ2-3, with TRBD2 identical over 9 bases. V gave up 8 bases and J gave up 1 base; unmatched junction bases: 4. The germline gives CDR1 MNHNS, CDR2 SASEGT. The CDR3 contains 14 residues. CDR3 in amino acids: CASWREGGTDTQYF. The CDR3 coding sequence is TGTGCCAGCTGGCGGGAGGGAGGCACAGATACGCAGTATTTT.

This chain connects TRBV7-9 to TRBJ2-7; TRBD2 is a possible D gene (7 bases). The CDR3 contains 19 residues. Trimming took off 6 bases at V and 3 bases at J, with 30 bases between the two ends. The germline V gene encodes CDR1 SEHNR and CDR2 FQNEAQ (reference sequence). The CDR3 nucleotides read TGTGCCAGCAGAGGCCGACTAGGGGAAGGGGGAGGGCCCGTCTACGAGCAGTACTTC. Translation: CASRGRLGEGGGPVYEQYF.

A single count supports this clone. V gene TRBV4-1 combines with J gene TRBJ2-5, with 10 bases identical to TRBD2. TRBJ2-7 matches the DNA end more closely, so the J call is doubtful. The germline V gene has CDR1 MGHRA and CDR2 YSYEKL. The CDR3 is 13 residues long. CDR3 residues: CASRLAGSYEQYF. DNA for the CDR3: TGCGCCAGCCGACTAGCGGGCTCCTACGAGCAGTACTTC.

The genes are TRBV7-9 and TRBJ2-1; the match to TRBD2 covers 8 bases. Germline-derived CDR1 and CDR2 are SEHNR and FQNEAQ (reference sequence). Trimming took 1 base from V and 7 from J; bases not matched to a gene: 9. This CDR3 has 16 amino acids. The CDR3 here is CASSLGSSGTGNEQFF. The CDR3 DNA sequence: TGTGCCAGCAGCTTAGGAAGTAGCGGGACTGGAAATGAGCAGTTCTTC.

This chain joins TRBV19 and TRBJ2-5; TRBD1 might be the D (6 bases). Germline V gene lookup returns CDR1 LNHDA and CDR2 SQIVND (reference sequence). Trimming pared 3 bases from V and 6 bases from J, leaving 17 bases between. There are 15 residues in the CDR3. The CDR3 sequence: CASSISWTVTQTQYF. CDR3 coding DNA: TGTGCCAGTAGTATTAGTTGGACAGTAACTCAGACCCAGTACTTC.

The genes are TRBV5-1 and TRBJ1-1; weak D call: TRBD1 (6 bases). The V end was cut by 7 bases, the J end by 4 bases, with 17 bases between. This CDR3 spans 14 amino acids. Looked up from germline, CDR1 is SGHRS and CDR2 is YFSETQ. The CDR3 coding sequence is TGCGCCAGCGAAGGAGTGGGGGCTGGCACTGAAGCTTTCTTT. It specifies CASEGVGAGTEAFF.

DNA of the CDR3: TGTGCCAGTAGTATAGTCGGGACAGGGAACACTGAAGCTTTCTTT. Residues: CASSIVGTGNTEAFF. V gene TRBV19 combines with J gene TRBJ1-1; TRBD1 aligns across 8 bases. The CDR3 contains 15 residues. CDR1 is LNHDA and CDR2 is SQIVND in the germline V gene (reference sequence). V shed 1 base and J 1 base; nucleotides not matched to a gene: 2. The full variable domain, rest sourced from reference TRBV19 and TRBJ1-1, is DGGITQSPKYLFRKEGQNVTLSCEQNLNHDAMYWYRQDPGQGLRLIYYSQIVNDFQKGDIAEGYSVSREKKESFPLTVTSAQKNPTAFYLCASSIVGTGNTEAFFGQGTRLTVV.

CDR3 sequence reads: CASSLDPIQPQHF. CDR3 bases: TGTGCCAGCAGCTTAGACCCTATACAGCCCCAGCATTTT. The rearrangement uses TRBV7-2 and TRBJ1-5; D gene ambiguous. V dropped 1 base and J dropped 7 bases, with 8 bases sitting between them. Per the germline V gene, CDR1 is SGHTA and CDR2 is FQGNSA. This CDR3 region has 13 residues.

The rearrangement links TRBV7-9 to TRBJ2-1; D uncertain. This CDR3 comprises 15 residues. Germline CDR1 and CDR2: SEHNR and FQNEAQ (reference sequence). The V end was cut by 2 bases, the J end by 4 bases, with 12 bases between. CDR3 residues: CASSLLGPWYNEQFF. The CDR3 nucleotides are TGTGCCAGCAGCTTACTTGGGCCGTGGTACAATGAGCAGTTCTTC.

The genes are TRBV27 and TRBJ2-7, with 9 bases identical to TRBD2. The CDR3 contains 16 residues. Germline CDR1 is MNHEY and CDR2 is SMNVEV (reference sequence). With V trimmed by 4 bases and J by 2 bases, 9 bases remained unmatched. CDR3 in amino acids: CASSSPGTSPTYEQYF. Written as DNA, the CDR3 is TGTGCCAGCAGTTCCCCAGGGACTAGCCCTACCTACGAGCAGTACTTC.